Listed below are T cell receptor beta chains from one sample, sequenced in a study of shared clonotypes between healthy human individuals. TCRdb keeps only in-frame clones here, not all; method: immunoSEQ multiplex PCR. The sample lists 2 million to 3 million clones, over 85% occurring once. Sample: naive CD4+ T cells from PBMCs. These TCRs come from a man aged 18 to 29 in good health. Some clones in this sample may be carry-over from other donors' samples. Both conserved end residues are part of each CDR3. A D gene is named only where the DNA matches it firmly. The size field is filled for only some rows; it gives once, few, many or a size class.

TRBV27	TRBD2	.	TRBJ2-1	TGTGCCAGCAGTAAAAGCGGGAGGAATAGGAATGAGCAGTTCTTC	CASSKSGRNRNEQFF
TRBV5-1	.	few	TRBJ1-1	TGCGCCAGCAGCTTGATGGGGGGAACTGAAGCTTTCTTT	CASSLMGGTEAFF
TRBV7-2	.	.	TRBJ1-2	TGTGCCAGCACCCTCATGGGTCTGGGGGACGGCTACACCTTC	CASTLMGLGDGYTF
TRBV6-1	.	.	TRBJ2-3	TGTGCCAGCAGTATCCGGGACGCCAGCACAGATACGCAGTATTTT	CASSIRDASTDTQYF
TRBV5-1	.	.	TRBJ2-3	TGCGCCAGCTCCGGAGCGGCTAGCACAGATACGCAGTATTTT	CASSGAASTDTQYF
TRBV28	.	.	TRBJ2-7	TGTGCCAGCAGTTCACCCGGGGGCCGGGGACAATACGAGCAGTACTTC	CASSSPGGRGQYEQYF
TRBV11-2	.	.	TRBJ2-3	TGTGCCAGCAGCTTACCAGGCACAGATACGCAGTATTTT	CASSLPGTDTQYF
TRBV7-2	TRBD1	.	TRBJ2-5	TGTGCCAGCAGCGTGAAGACAGGGTCGGGAGAGACCCAGTACTTC	CASSVKTGSGETQYF
TRBV18	TRBD1	.	TRBJ2-1	TGTGCCAGCTCCCCGGGACAGGGATGGGAGCAGTTCTTC	CASSPGQGWEQFF
TRBV6-1	TRBD1	.	TRBJ1-1	TGTGCCAGCAAAATACAGGGGGCGAAGACTGAAGCTTTCTTT	CASKIQGAKTEAFF
TRBV27	.	.	TRBJ1-5	TGTGCCAGCAGTTTATCAGGAGGGCATCAGCCCCAGCATTTT	CASSLSGGHQPQHF
TRBV11-3	TRBD2	.	TRBJ2-5	TGTGCCAGCAGCTTAGGAGCGGGAGTGGGGGAGACCCAGTACTTC	CASSLGAGVGETQYF
TRBV30	.	.	TRBJ1-5	TGTGCCTGGAGTTACGGGGGCCATCAGCCCCAGCATTTT	CAWSYGGHQPQHF
TRBV4-3	TRBD1	.	TRBJ2-4	TGCGCCAGCAGCCGGGGACAGAGAAACATTCAGTACTTC	CASSRGQRNIQYF
TRBV29-1	TRBD2	once	TRBJ2-1	TGCAGCGTTGCCGATAGCGGGAGAGGCTACAATGAGCAGTTCTTC	CSVADSGRGYNEQFF
TRBV28	.	.	TRBJ1-3	TGTGCCAGCAGCCGTGTAAGGTCTGGAAACACCATATATTTT	CASSRVRSGNTIYF
TRBV9	.	.	TRBJ2-7	TGTGCCAGCAGCGCAGACGGGGAGCAGTACTTC	CASSADGEQYF
TRBV5-1	TRBD1	.	TRBJ2-1	TGCGCCAGCAGGGGACAGGGTTACAATGAGCAGTTCTTC	CASRGQGYNEQFF
TRBV9	.	.	TRBJ2-2	TGTGCCAGCAGCGTGATTATTACCGGGGAGCTGTTTTTT	CASSVIITGELFF
TRBV6-5	.	.	TRBJ1-1	TGTGCCAGCAGCGCGATTACTGAAGCTTTCTTT	CASSAITEAFF
TRBV28	.	.	TRBJ1-1	TGTGCCAGCAGTATCGGGACACTCTACACTGAAGCTTTCTTT	CASSIGTLYTEAFF
TRBV15	TRBD2	.	TRBJ2-3	TGTGCCACCTCCGGGGGGAGGGCCACAGATACGCAGTATTTT	CATSGGRATDTQYF
TRBV6-5	TRBD1	.	TRBJ1-2	TGTGCCAGCAGACGACAGGGAGACTATGGCTACACCTTC	CASRRQGDYGYTF
TRBV19	.	once	TRBJ1-5	TGTGCCACTTCGGACTATAGCAATCAGCCCCAGCATTTT	CATSDYSNQPQHF
TRBV6-1	.	few	TRBJ2-5	TGTGCCAGCAGTACAGAAGAGACCCAGTACTTC	CASSTEETQYF
TRBV27	TRBD1	once	TRBJ1-5	TGTGCCAAGAGGGACAGGCGGAGGGATCAGCCCCAGCATTTT	CAKRDRRRDQPQHF
TRBV15	.	.	TRBJ2-3	TGTGCCACCAGCAGAGGAGGGGCGGAGAGCACAGATACGCAGTATTTT	CATSRGGAESTDTQYF
TRBV18	TRBD1	.	TRBJ2-7	TGTGCCAGCTCACCACCACCGGGACAGGGGGCTTCCTACGAGCAGTACTTC	CASSPPPGQGASYEQYF
TRBV9	TRBD2	.	TRBJ2-1	TGTGCCAGCAGCCCTACCGGGACTAGCAGTTACAATGAGCAGTTCTTC	CASSPTGTSSYNEQFF
TRBV5-1	TRBD1	.	TRBJ2-7	TGCGCCAGCAGCACAGGGGGCGAGCAGTACTTC	CASSTGGEQYF
TRBV10-3	.	.	TRBJ1-4	TGTGCCATCAGTGAAAGGGGAGATGAAAAACTGTTTTTT	CAISERGDEKLFF
TRBV28	.	.	TRBJ1-2	TGTGCCAGCAGCTTTGACCGGATAAGGACTAACTATGGCTACACCTTC	CASSFDRIRTNYGYTF
TRBV15	.	.	TRBJ2-2	TGTGCCACCAGCAGAGTTTGGTCTGACACCGGGGAGCTGTTTTTT	CATSRVWSDTGELFF
TRBV9	TRBD1	.	TRBJ2-2	TGTGCCAGCAGCGTTCTATCCGGGACAGACACCGGGGAGCTGTTTTTT	CASSVLSGTDTGELFF
TRBV19	.	.	TRBJ2-5	TGTGCCAGTGTGAGCAGGACGGAGACCCAGTACTTC	CASVSRTETQYF
TRBV4-2	.	.	TRBJ2-7	TGTGCCAGCAGCCAAGGGCAGGAATTCTACGAGCAGTACTTC	CASSQGQEFYEQYF
TRBV28	TRBD1	.	TRBJ1-2	TGTGCCAGCCGGACAGGGAACTATGGCTACACCTTC	CASRTGNYGYTF
TRBV19	TRBD1	.	TRBJ1-5	TGTGCCAGTAGTGCGCGGACAGGACTAAGCAATCAGCCCCAGCATTTT	CASSARTGLSNQPQHF
TRBV2	.	.	TRBJ1-2	TGTGCCAGCAGTATGGGTGGAGAGGGCTATGGCTACACCTTC	CASSMGGEGYGYTF
TRBV18	.	.	TRBJ1-3	TGTGCCAGCTCACCACCTGAGGTCCACACCATATATTTT	CASSPPEVHTIYF
TRBV14	TRBD1	.	TRBJ1-1	TGTGCCAGCAGCCCGATGACAGGGGGCGGAACTGAAGCTTTCTTT	CASSPMTGGGTEAFF
TRBV18	.	.	TRBJ2-7	TGTGCCAGCTCACCGAACACAGGGACCCTAACCTACGAGCAGTACTTC	CASSPNTGTLTYEQYF
TRBV7-6	TRBD1	.	TRBJ2-3	TGTGCCAGCAGCTTACGAGGCGGAAACAGGGGGCGAGCACTCACAGATACGCAGTATTTT	CASSLRGGNRGRALTDTQYF
TRBV12-2	.	.	TRBJ2-2	TGTGCAAGTAGCTTAGGCATCTGGAACACCGGGGAGCTGTTTTTT	CASSLGIWNTGELFF
TRBV5-1	.	.	TRBJ1-4	TGCGCCAGCAGCTTGGAAGGGGGTAGTGAAAAACTGTTTTTT	CASSLEGGSEKLFF
TRBV28	.	.	TRBJ1-2	TGTGCCAGCAGTTTACCAGGCAGGAACTATGGCTACACCTTC	CASSLPGRNYGYTF
TRBV15	TRBD1	.	TRBJ2-7	TGTGCCACCAGCAGAGAGGGACAGGGTATCTACGAGCAGTACTTC	CATSREGQGIYEQYF
TRBV11-2	TRBD2	.	TRBJ2-7	TGTGCCAGCAGCTCCGGGGAGGGGGAGCAGTACTTC	CASSSGEGEQYF
TRBV9	TRBD2	.	TRBJ2-5	TGTGCCAGCAGCCCGGGGACTAGCGGGGCCCTCGAGACCCAGTACTTC	CASSPGTSGALETQYF
TRBV28	.	.	TRBJ1-1	TGTGCCAGCAGTGTCAGGGCTTGGAACACTGAAGCTTTCTTT	CASSVRAWNTEAFF
TRBV7-9	TRBD2	.	TRBJ2-1	TGTGCCAGCGCAAAACTAGCGGGGTACAATGAGCAGTTCTTC	CASAKLAGYNEQFF
TRBV11-1	TRBD1	once	TRBJ2-7	TGTGCCAGCAGCGCCAGAGACAGGGAAGACAACGAGCAGTACTTC	CASSARDREDNEQYF
TRBV15	TRBD1	.	TRBJ1-2	TGTGCCACCAGCAGAGATCGGGACAGGGGGCTTTTTGATGGCTACACCTTC	CATSRDRDRGLFDGYTF
TRBV25-1	.	.	TRBJ1-4	TGTGCCAGCAGTGACGAAGGGGCGGCAAATGAAAAACTGTTTTTT	CASSDEGAANEKLFF